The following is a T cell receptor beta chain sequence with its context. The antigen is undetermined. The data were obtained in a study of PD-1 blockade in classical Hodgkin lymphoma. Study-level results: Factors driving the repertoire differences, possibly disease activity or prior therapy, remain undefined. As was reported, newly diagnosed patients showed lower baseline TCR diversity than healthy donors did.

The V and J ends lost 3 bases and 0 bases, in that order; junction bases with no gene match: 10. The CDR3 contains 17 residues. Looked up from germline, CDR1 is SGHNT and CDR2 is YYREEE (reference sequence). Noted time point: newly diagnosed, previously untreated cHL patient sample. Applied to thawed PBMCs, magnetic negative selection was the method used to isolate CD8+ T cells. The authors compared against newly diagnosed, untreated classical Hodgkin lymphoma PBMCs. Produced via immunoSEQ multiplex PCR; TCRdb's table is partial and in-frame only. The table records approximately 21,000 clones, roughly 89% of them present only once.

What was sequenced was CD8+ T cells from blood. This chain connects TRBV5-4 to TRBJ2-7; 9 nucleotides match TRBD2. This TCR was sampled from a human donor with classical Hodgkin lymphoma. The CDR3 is CASSYMTSGSVSYEQYF. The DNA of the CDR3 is TGTGCCAGCAGCTATATGACTAGCGGTTCAGTCTCCTACGAGCAGTACTTC.